This T cell receptor beta chain was retrieved from a study of T-cell reconstitution after alpha-beta-depleted transplantation in children. Study-level points and caveats: Certain patients had high TCRbeta diversity at day 60, and it came from recipient T cells and thymic progenitors that survived.

The germline CDR1 and CDR2 sequences are SGHTA and FQGNSA. V lost 3 bases to trimming and J lost 2 bases, with 17 bases between them. The CDR3 has 16 amino acids. This clonotype was counted at least ten times. As yet, its antigen is unknown. The TCRbeta library incorporated unique molecular identifiers. Each CDR3 protein gets one entry after TCRdb re-called the PCR reads with MiXCR. Of about 870,000 distinct CDR3 sequences listed, around 17% are singletons. The V call is TRBV7-2, the J call TRBJ2-7; tentatively, D is TRBD2 (7 bases). Material: PBMCs, mostly from graft donor cells, obtained 360 days after TCRalphabeta/CD19-depleted stem cell transplant. The source of this sequence is a male patient between 5 and 17 years old who had a stem cell transplant for acute lymphoblastic leukemia, so the T cells may come from the graft donor. Here the CDR3 reads CASSFPLWGGTYEQYF. The CDR3 DNA reads as TGTGCCAGCAGCTTTCCCTTATGGGGGGGCACCTACGAGCAGTACTTC.